Each of the 26 T cell receptor beta chains below was sequenced from the same sample in a study of blood T cell repertoires in COVID-19. Clones were read by immunoSEQ multiplex PCR, and TCRdb kept only the in-frame ones, dropping some. Seen here are under 40,000 clones, 87% observed once, and the top ten hold around a tenth. What was sequenced was peripheral blood. These receptors all stem from a man older than 75 with active COVID-19.

The V call is TRBV5-1, the J call TRBJ1-1; TRBD1 aligns across 8 bases. Germline V lookup: CDR1 SGHRS, CDR2 YFSETQ. The CDR3 extends over 13 amino acids. J lost 5 bases, V lost 4 bases, and 4 bases had no gene match. Here the CDR3 reads CASSITGGTEAFF. CDR3 in DNA: TGCGCCAGCAGCATAACAGGGGGAACTGAAGCTTTCTTT.

The CDR3 region is CASSLANYGYTF. The CDR3 nucleotides read TGTGCCAGCAGCCTTGCTAACTATGGCTACACCTTC. J is TRBJ1-2 and V is TRBV7-2; no firm D call. CDR1 SGHTA and CDR2 FQGNSA come from the germline V gene. V was pared by 5 bases and J by 0 bases, with 4 bases between. This CDR3 contains 12 residues.

The V call is TRBV3-1 (or the pseudogene TRBV3-2), the J call TRBJ2-5; 11 bases are a match to TRBD2. Germline V gives CDR1 LGHDT, CDR2 YNNKEL (reference sequence). The CDR3 spans 18 residues. The V and J ends lost 3 bases and 5 bases, in that order; junction bases with no gene match: 14. CDR3 in DNA: TGTGCCAGCAGCCATGGAGGTCGGACTAGCGGGTTCGGGGAGACCCAGTACTTC. It translates to CASSHGGRTSGFGETQYF.

V is TRBV10-2 and J is TRBJ2-1; D may be TRBD2 (7 bases). In germline, CDR1 is WSHSY, CDR2 SAAADI. V lost 8 bases to trimming and J lost 7 bases, with 18 bases between them. The CDR3 has 14 residues. The CDR3: CASQVGGGINEQFF. The CDR3 nucleotides are TGCGCCAGCCAAGTGGGAGGGGGTATTAATGAGCAGTTCTTC.

V usage is TRBV7-2 and J usage is TRBJ2-2; 8 nucleotides agree with TRBD2. The CDR3 runs 16 residues. Germline CDR1 is SGHTA and CDR2 is FQGNSA. V lost 3 bases, J lost 1 base, and 4 bases stayed unmatched. CDR3 loop: CASSFGLAGNTGELFF. CDR3 DNA sequence: TGTGCCAGCAGCTTTGGACTAGCAGGGAACACCGGGGAGCTGTTTTTT.

The chain joins TRBV19 to TRBJ2-3; weak D call: TRBD2 (6 bases). Germline V gives CDR1 LNHDA, CDR2 SQIVND (reference sequence). The CDR3 has 16 amino acids. With 4 bases removed from V and 0 bases from J, the gap between germline ends came to 14 bases. The CDR3: CASSRQPGRSTDTQYF. The CDR3 nucleotides read TGTGCCAGTAGTAGACAACCGGGGAGGAGCACAGATACGCAGTATTTT.

V gene TRBV7-2 combines with J gene TRBJ2-7; 10 bases match TRBD2. V was clipped by 2 bases and J by 6 bases; unmatched bases: 7. This CDR3 has 15 residues. CDR1 SGHTA and CDR2 FQGNSA come from the germline V gene. CDR3 in amino acids: CASSLSPSGSSEQYF. The CDR3, as DNA: TGTGCCAGCAGCTTAAGTCCTAGCGGGAGTTCCGAGCAGTACTTC.

Only one count was recorded for this clone. This chain connects TRBV21-1 to TRBJ1-2; TRBD1, the D gene given by the table, was not confirmed from the DNA. TRBV21-1 is shown as a pseudogene. CDR3 length: 13 amino acids. CDR3 in amino acids: CASSRQRTVGYTF. The CDR3 nucleotides are TGTGCCAGCAGCAGACAGCGAACGGTTGGCTACACCTTC.

This chain connects TRBV23-1 to TRBJ2-7, with D possibly matching TRBD2 (5 bases). TRBV23-1 is annotated as an ORF whose role is uncertain. The CDR3 contains 11 residues. The V end lost 3 bases, the J end lost 5 bases, and 5 bases lay between the germline ends. This chain's CDR3 is CASSQRDEQYF. The CDR3 DNA reads TGCGCCAGCAGTCAGAGGGACGAGCAGTACTTC.

The chain combines TRBV5-6 with TRBJ1-1; 7 bases are shared with TRBD1. V shed 4 bases and J 0 bases; nucleotides not matched to a gene: 6. Germline lookup yields CDR1 SGHDT and CDR2 YYEEEE. The CDR3 spans 15 residues. The CDR3, as DNA: TGTGCCAGCAGCCCCTCGACAGGGATGAACACTGAAGCTTTCTTT. Residues: CASSPSTGMNTEAFF.

This sequence joins TRBV9 and TRBJ2-7, with a tentative D call TRBD2 (6 bases). Trimming took 4 bases from V and 2 from J, leaving 13 bases between them. Per germline, CDR1 SGDLS and CDR2 YYNGEE. This CDR3 comprises 14 residues. Here the CDR3 DNA reads TGTGCCAGCAGCTTGGACTACAGTGCCTACGAGCAGTACTTC. As protein: CASSLDYSAYEQYF.

The CDR3 sequence is CASSPRGDEQYF. CDR3 bases: TGTGCCAGCAGTCCCCGGGGGGACGAGCAGTACTTC. The chain joins TRBV6-5 to TRBJ2-7; 7 nucleotides line up with TRBD2. The CDR3 has 12 residues. Trimming cost V 5 bases and J 5 bases; bases outside gene matches: 3. The V gene's germline CDR1 is MNHEY and CDR2 SVGAGI.

The table lists this clone with a count of one. This chain connects TRBV7-8 to TRBJ2-5; the D gene is possibly TRBD2 (7 bases). CDR1 is SGHVS, CDR2 FQNEAQ, per germline. Trimming took off 2 bases at V and 2 bases at J, with 15 bases between the two ends. The CDR3 extends over 16 amino acids. CDR3 amino acids: CASSLTRERGQETQYF. CDR3 DNA: TGTGCCAGCAGCTTAACGCGGGAGAGGGGGCAAGAGACCCAGTACTTC.

This chain links TRBV13 with TRBJ2-7, with a possible D match to TRBD1 (6 bases). CDR1 is PRHDT and CDR2 is FYEKMQ in the germline V gene (reference sequence). The CDR3 totals 15 residues. V gave up 5 bases and J gave up 0 bases, with 14 bases separating them. CDR3 DNA sequence: TGTGCCAGCAGCAGGGGGACGCCCCGCTCCTACGAGCAGTACTTC. As protein: CASSRGTPRSYEQYF.

This sequence joins TRBV27 and TRBJ2-7; TRBD2 aligns across 7 bases. V gave up 6 bases and J gave up 3 bases; unmatched junction bases: 2. In germline, CDR1 is MNHEY, CDR2 SMNVEV (reference sequence). The CDR3 spans 12 residues. The CDR3 DNA reads TGTGCCAGCAGGACGGGAGGCTACGAGCAGTACTTC. It encodes CASRTGGYEQYF.

This clone appeared a single time. The chain is built from TRBV7-9 and TRBJ2-3, with 13 bases lining up with TRBD2. V dropped 2 bases and J dropped 1; count of bases not matched to a gene: 9. The CDR3 runs 19 residues. CDR1 is SEHNR and CDR2 is FQNEAQ in the germline V gene (reference sequence). CDR3 amino acids: CASSLIRLAGGSGTDTQYF. CDR3 nucleotide sequence: TGTGCCAGCAGCTTAATCCGACTAGCGGGAGGTTCTGGCACAGATACGCAGTATTTT.

The chain uses TRBV3-1 (or the pseudogene TRBV3-2) and TRBJ2-7, with 7 positions matching TRBD2. Germline lookup yields CDR1 LGHDT and CDR2 YNNKEL (reference sequence). The CDR3 has 16 amino acids. J was trimmed by 0 bases and V by 0 bases; bases with no gene match: 5. Here the CDR3 reads CASSQDSSGISYEQYF. The CDR3, as DNA: TGTGCCAGCAGCCAAGATTCGAGCGGGATCTCCTACGAGCAGTACTTC.

The V gene is TRBV2, the J gene TRBJ2-3; 11 bases align to TRBD1. The J segment lost 1 base and the V segment lost 7 bases, leaving 7 bases of the junction unmatched. The V gene's germline CDR1 is SNHLY and CDR2 FYNNEI. The CDR3 covers 16 residues. The CDR3: CASKTGQGAGTDTQYF. In DNA, the CDR3 is TGTGCCAGCAAAACAGGACAGGGGGCAGGCACAGATACGCAGTATTTT.

This rearrangement joins TRBV4-1 to TRBJ2-7, with 7 nucleotides matching TRBD1. The CDR3 is 15 residues long. Germline loops: CDR1 MGHRA, CDR2 YSYEKL. Losses at the gene ends were 1 base for V and 2 bases for J; bases not matched to a gene: 5. For the CDR3, the DNA is TGCGCCAGCAGCCAAGGGGCCGGACAGGCCTACGAGCAGTACTTC. Protein: CASSQGAGQAYEQYF.

The V gene is TRBV2, the J gene TRBJ2-7, with 8 nucleotides matching TRBD2. Germline values: CDR1 SNHLY, CDR2 FYNNEI. This CDR3 has 12 residues. Germline trimming cut 2 bases from V and 12 bases from J; bases unmatched to any gene: 6. The CDR3 reads CASSERGGSGYF. DNA of the CDR3: TGTGCCAGCAGTGAACGGGGGGGGTCCGGGTACTTC.

V gene TRBV18 combines with J gene TRBJ2-2, with 14 nucleotides matching TRBD2. Germline assignment: CDR1 KGHSH and CDR2 LQKENI. Unmatched junction bases numbered 4, after V lost 3 bases and J lost 4 bases. The CDR3 has 17 residues. The CDR3 reads CASSPPGLAGATGELFF. The CDR3 nucleotides are TGTGCCAGCTCACCGCCGGGACTAGCGGGAGCCACCGGGGAGCTGTTTTTT.

V gene TRBV4-3 combines with J gene TRBJ2-1, with D possibly being TRBD2 (5 bases). CDR1 and CDR2 (germline): LGHNA, YSLEER. Trimming took 4 bases from V and 10 from J, leaving 14 bases between them. CDR3 length: 13 residues. CDR3 nucleotides: TGCGCCAGCAGCCCCAGTGGCGGGCGGGAGCAGTTCTTC. Translating it yields CASSPSGGREQFF.

This clone has just a few counts. CDR3: CASSYNPGHIDQPQHF. The CDR3 DNA reads TGTGCCAGCAGTTACAATCCAGGGCATATTGATCAGCCCCAGCATTTT. The rearrangement joins TRBV6-2 or TRBV6-3 to TRBJ1-5, with TRBD1 as a possible D gene (5 bases). V gave up 2 bases and J gave up 5 bases, with 16 bases separating them. Germline V CDR1 and CDR2: MNHEY, SVGEGT. This CDR3 comprises 16 residues.

J is TRBJ1-2 and V is TRBV29-1; D might be TRBD1 (5 bases). V dropped 7 bases and J dropped 2 bases, with 14 bases sitting between them. This CDR3 is built from 13 residues. Germline CDR1 reads SQVTM; CDR2 reads ANQGSEA. CDR3: CSAPLTENYGYTF. CDR3 DNA sequence: TGCAGCGCCCCCTTGACAGAGAACTATGGCTACACCTTC.

The rearrangement links TRBV18 to TRBJ2-7, with a possible D match to TRBD1 (5 bases). The CDR3 is 14 residues long. Trimming left V 0 bases short and J 5 bases short, with 11 bases between. In germline, CDR1 is KGHSH, CDR2 LQKENI. CDR3 bases: TGTGCCAGCTCACCACCCGGCAGGGTGAACGAGCAGTACTTC. This codes for CASSPPGRVNEQYF.

The chain combines TRBV28 with TRBJ2-2, with TRBD1 as a possible D gene (6 bases). The V end was cut by 7 bases, the J end by 7 bases, with 16 bases between. In germline, CDR1 is MDHEN, CDR2 SYDVKM. The CDR3 totals 14 residues. The DNA for the CDR3 is TGTGCCAGCACTCCCGGGACATGGTTCGGGGAGCTGTTTTTT. Translating it yields CASTPGTWFGELFF.